The clone carrying this T cell receptor beta chain has a count of ten or more. Its antigen is currently unknown. Germline assignment: CDR1 LNHNV and CDR2 YYDKDF (reference sequence). Unmatched junction bases numbered 5, after V lost 0 bases and J lost 4 bases. This CDR3 contains 16 residues. TCRdb re-analysed the reads in MiXCR, keeping a single row per CDR3 protein. The data show 600,000 to 800,000 distinct CDR3 sequences, 20% to 25% seen once. The record originates from a study of T cell repertoires in cytomegalovirus infection. Background on the study: Through public TCR beta signatures, both CMV infection and matching HLA type were indicated. Study observations and caveats: The cumulative frequency of public TCR beta families distinguished individuals who carried CMV together with the relevant HLA. Dominant in the ex vivo response were TCR beta clonotypes restricted by HLA-C and specific for CMV.

The sequence was obtained from a human donor in good health (CMV status not recorded). Some clones in this sample may be carry-over from other donors' samples. The chain joins TRBV15 to TRBJ1-5; the match to TRBD1 covers 8 bases. Sequenced material: CD8+ T cells from PBMCs. The CDR3 loop is CATSREGTGGNQPQHF. The CDR3 DNA reads TGTGCCACCAGCAGAGAAGGGACAGGAGGGAATCAGCCCCAGCATTTT.